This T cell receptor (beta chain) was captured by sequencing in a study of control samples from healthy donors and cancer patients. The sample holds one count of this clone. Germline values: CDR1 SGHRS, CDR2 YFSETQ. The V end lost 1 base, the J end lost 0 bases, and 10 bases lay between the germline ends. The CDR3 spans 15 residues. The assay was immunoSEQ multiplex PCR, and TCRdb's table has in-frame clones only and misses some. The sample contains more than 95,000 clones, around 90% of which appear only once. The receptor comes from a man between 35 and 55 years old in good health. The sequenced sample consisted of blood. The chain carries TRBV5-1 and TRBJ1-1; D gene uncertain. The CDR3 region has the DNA TGCGCCAGCAGCTTGAGGCCCCCGGTGAACACTGAAGCTTTCTTT. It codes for CASSLRPPVNTEAFF.